This T cell receptor beta chain is drawn from a study of blood T cell repertoires in COVID-19. Study-level background: Spain, Italy and the United States supplied samples that represented acute and convalescent COVID-19.

In the study's own analysis: Amplifying reference gene primers gave estimates of nucleated cell counts. The assay was immunoSEQ multiplex PCR, and TCRdb's table has in-frame clones only and misses some. The V and J calls and clone size are taken from that table; D and trimming were inferred from the DNA. The table lists some 290,000 clones, 90% of them singletons, with about 1% in the top ten. CDR3 length equals 15 residues. Losses at the gene ends were 7 bases for V and 3 bases for J; bases not matched to a gene: 9. Germline V gives CDR1 LNHDA, CDR2 SQIVND (reference sequence). This chain joins TRBV19 and TRBJ2-3, with TRBD2 identical over 8 bases. Sequenced: peripheral blood. This sequence originates from a woman in her thirties or forties with COVID-19, enrolled during active disease. CDR3 in amino acids: CASKGVLAGTDTQYF. CDR3 DNA sequence: TGTGCCAGTAAGGGGGTTCTAGCGGGTACAGATACGCAGTATTTT.